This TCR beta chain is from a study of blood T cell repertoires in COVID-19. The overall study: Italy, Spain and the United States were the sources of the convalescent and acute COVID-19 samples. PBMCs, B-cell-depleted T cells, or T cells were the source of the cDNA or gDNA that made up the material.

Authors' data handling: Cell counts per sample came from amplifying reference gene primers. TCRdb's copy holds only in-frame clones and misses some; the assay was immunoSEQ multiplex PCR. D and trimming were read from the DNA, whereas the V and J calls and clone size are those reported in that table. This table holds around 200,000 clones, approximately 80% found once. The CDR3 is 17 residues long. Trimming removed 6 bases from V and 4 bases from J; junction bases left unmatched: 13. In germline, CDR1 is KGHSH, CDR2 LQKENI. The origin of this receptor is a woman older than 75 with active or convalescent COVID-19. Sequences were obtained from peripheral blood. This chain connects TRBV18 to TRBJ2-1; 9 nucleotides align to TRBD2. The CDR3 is CASSLLVASGNYNEQFF. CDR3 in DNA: TGTGCCAGCTCCCTTCTAGTGGCTAGCGGGAATTACAATGAGCAGTTCTTC.